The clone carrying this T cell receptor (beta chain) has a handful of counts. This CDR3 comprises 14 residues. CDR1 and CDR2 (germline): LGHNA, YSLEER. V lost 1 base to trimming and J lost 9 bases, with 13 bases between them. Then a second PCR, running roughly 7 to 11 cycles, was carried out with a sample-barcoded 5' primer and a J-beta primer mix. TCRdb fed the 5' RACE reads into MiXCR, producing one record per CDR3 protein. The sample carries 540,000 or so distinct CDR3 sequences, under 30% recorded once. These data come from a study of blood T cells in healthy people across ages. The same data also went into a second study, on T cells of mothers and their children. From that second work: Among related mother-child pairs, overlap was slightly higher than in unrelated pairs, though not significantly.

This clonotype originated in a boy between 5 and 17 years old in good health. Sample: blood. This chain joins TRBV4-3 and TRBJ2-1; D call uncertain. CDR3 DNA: TGCGCCAGCAGCCAAGGGGTGATTCAGGCTGAGCAGTTCTTC. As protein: CASSQGVIQAEQFF.